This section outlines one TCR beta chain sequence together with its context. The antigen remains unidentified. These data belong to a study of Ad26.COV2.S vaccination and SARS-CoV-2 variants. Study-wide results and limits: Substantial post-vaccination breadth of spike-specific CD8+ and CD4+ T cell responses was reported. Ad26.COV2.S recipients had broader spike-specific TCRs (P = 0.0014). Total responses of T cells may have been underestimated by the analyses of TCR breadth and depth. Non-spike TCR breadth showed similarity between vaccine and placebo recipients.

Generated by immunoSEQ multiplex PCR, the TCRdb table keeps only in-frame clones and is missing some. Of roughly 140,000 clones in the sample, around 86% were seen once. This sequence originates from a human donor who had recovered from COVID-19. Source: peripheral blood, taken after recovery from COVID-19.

The chain's CDR3 is CASSYRGTGYQETQYF. The CDR3 DNA follows: TGTGCCAGCAGCTACCGAGGGACAGGATACCAAGAGACCCAGTACTTC. The rearrangement joins TRBV9 to TRBJ2-5; TRBD1 matches at 8 bases. CDR1 is SGDLS, CDR2 YYNGEE, per germline. The V gene end was trimmed by 4 bases and the J gene end by 0 bases; junction bases not matched to a gene: 8. This CDR3 contains 16 residues.